The 30 T cell receptor beta chains presented below share a single source sample, sequenced in a study of beta chain features in type 1 diabetes. Investigators reverse transcribed all isolated RNA, so they sequenced expressed TCRB transcripts. Using immunoSEQ multiplex PCR, the repertoire was profiled, and TCRdb retains in-frame clones only, with some absent. This table has about 320,000 clones, about 14% appearing once. The source material was central memory CD4+ T cells from blood. Source of these receptors: a man aged 25-40 years in good health.

There are a few counts of this clone. The chain carries TRBV10-3 and TRBJ1-1, with D possibly matching TRBD1 (6 bases). This CDR3 region has 13 residues. CDR1 and CDR2 (germline): ENHRY, SYGVKD. The V and J ends lost 11 bases and 1 base respectively, with 14 bases between them. Here the CDR3 DNA reads TGTGCCTTAAGAGGGGGACCGAACACTGAAGCTTTCTTT. Protein sequence: CALRGGPNTEAFF.

There are a few counts of this clone. Additional DNA sequences in this sample encode the identical CDR3. The J gene is TRBJ1-5, the V gene TRBV18, with a possible D match to TRBD1 (6 bases). This CDR3 has 14 residues. V lost 5 bases and J lost 5, with 13 bases in between. Germline CDR1 is KGHSH and CDR2 is LQKENI. DNA of the CDR3: TGTGCCAGCTCATCACAGGGAGCTGATCAGCCCCAGCATTTT. The encoded protein is CASSSQGADQPQHF.

Only a few counts were recorded for this clone. This chain joins TRBV9 and TRBJ1-2; the D is unclear. CDR1 and CDR2 from the germline V gene are SGDLS and YYNGEE. The CDR3 is 13 amino acids. The V end lost 1 base, the J end lost 9 bases, and 13 bases lay between the germline ends. The CDR3 region has the DNA TGTGCCAGCAGCGTAATCGTCGGGGATAGCTACACCTTC. Amino acid sequence: CASSVIVGDSYTF. The entire variable domain, with the rest obtained from reference TRBV9 and TRBJ1-2, is as follows: DSGVTQTPKHLITATGQRVTLRCSPRSGDLSVYWYQQSLDQGLQFLIQYYNGEERAKGNILERFSAQQFPDLHSELNLSSLELGDSALYFCASSVIVGDSYTFGSGTRLTVV.

The chain is built from TRBV11-3 and TRBJ2-3; no firm D call. Trimming took 1 base from V and 4 from J, leaving 9 bases between them. The length of the CDR3 is 14 residues. CDR1 and CDR2 from the germline V gene are SGHNT and YENEEA. The CDR3 spells CASSLGGVPDTQYF. DNA for the CDR3: TGTGCCAGCAGCTTAGGTGGGGTTCCAGATACGCAGTATTTT.

This clone occurred a few times. This CDR3 is also generated by other DNA sequences in the sample. The gene calls are TRBV5-1 and TRBJ1-1; D remains unclear. Per germline, CDR1 SGHRS and CDR2 YFSETQ. CDR3 length: 14 amino acids. V was clipped by 1 base and J by 2 bases, with 9 bases between them. The CDR3 protein is CASSLLSENTEAFF. The CDR3 nucleotides are TGCGCCAGCAGCTTGCTGTCAGAAAACACTGAAGCTTTCTTT.

This chain uses TRBV2 with TRBJ1-2; weak D call: TRBD1 (6 bases). The V and J ends lost 7 bases and 3 bases respectively, with 18 bases between them. CDR1 is SNHLY and CDR2 is FYNNEI in the germline V gene. The CDR3 sequence is 15 residues long. The CDR3, as DNA: TGTGCCAGCAATCAGGACAGCTCGCCTGACTATGGCTACACCTTC. Protein sequence: CASNQDSSPDYGYTF.

This clone was seen many times. The J gene is TRBJ1-3, the V gene TRBV6-1, with D perhaps matching TRBD1 (6 bases). Germline V gene sequence: CDR1 MNHNS, CDR2 SASEGT. Trimming took off 3 bases at V and 6 bases at J, with 9 bases between the two ends. CDR3 length equals 13 residues. The CDR3 nucleotides are TGTGCCAGCAGTGATTGGGGACAAAACACCATATATTTT. Protein: CASSDWGQNTIYF.

The chain couples TRBV5-5 to TRBJ2-2; D gene unclear. From germline, CDR1 is SGHKS and CDR2 YYEKEE (reference sequence). Trimming took off 3 bases at V and 7 bases at J, with 10 bases between the two ends. The CDR3 runs 13 residues. The CDR3 loop is CASSSPSGGELFF. The CDR3 region has the DNA TGTGCCAGCAGCTCCCCGAGTGGCGGGGAGCTGTTTTTT.

This clone was seen ten or more times. This chain joins TRBV27 and TRBJ2-7; 9 bases match TRBD1. CDR1 is MNHEY and CDR2 is SMNVEV in the germline V gene (reference sequence). V trimming: 6 bases; J trimming: 6 bases; junction bases outside the gene matches: 12. This CDR3 has 15 amino acids. CDR3 DNA sequence: TGTGCCAGCAGCCCTAGACAGGGGGGCCGCGGCGAGCAGTACGTC. It specifies CASSPRQGGRGEQYV.

The rearrangement uses TRBV20-1 and TRBJ2-1, with D unresolved. With 3 bases removed from V and 8 bases from J, the gap between germline ends came to 8 bases. Germline V gene lookup returns CDR1 DFQATT and CDR2 SNEGSKA (reference sequence). This CDR3 comprises 11 residues. CDR3 nucleotides: TGCAGTGCTAGCAATGGTCATGAGCAGTTCTTC. Translated, it gives CSASNGHEQFF.

This clone was detected a few times. This chain uses TRBV5-6 with TRBJ2-3; D possibly matches TRBD1 or TRBD2 (5 bases each). The V gene's germline CDR1 is SGHDT and CDR2 YYEEEE. CDR3 length: 12 amino acids. V gave up 5 bases and J gave up 9 bases, with 13 bases separating them. The CDR3 here is CASRGVGETQYF. Written as DNA, the CDR3 is TGTGCCAGCAGGGGCGTGGGGGAAACGCAGTATTTT.

The rearrangement links TRBV13 to TRBJ2-7; TRBD1 or TRBD2 may be the D gene (5 bases each). The germline V gene encodes CDR1 PRHDT and CDR2 FYEKMQ (reference sequence). This CDR3 spans 16 amino acids. The V end was cut by 5 bases, the J end by 4 bases, with 21 bases between. The CDR3 region is CASSQDGAGVAYEQYF. CDR3 in DNA: TGTGCCAGCAGCCAAGATGGGGCCGGGGTCGCATACGAGCAGTACTTC.

This chain joins TRBV6-5 and TRBJ2-6; D remains ambiguous. CDR1 is MNHEY, CDR2 SVGAGI, per germline. This CDR3 has 15 amino acids. Trimming took 4 bases from V and 2 from J, leaving 9 bases between them. The CDR3: CASSWGDAGANVLTF. The DNA of the CDR3 is TGTGCCAGCAGTTGGGGTGATGCTGGGGCCAACGTCCTGACTTTC.

This clone was detected only a few times. The V gene is TRBV30, the J gene TRBJ2-6; no reliable D call. The CDR3 has 13 residues. V lost 8 bases and J lost 2, with 10 bases in between. In germline, CDR1 is GTSNPN, CDR2 SVGIG (reference sequence). The CDR3 bases are TGTGCCGGACCCAGAGCTGGGGCCAACGTCCTGACTTTC. This sequence encodes CAGPRAGANVLTF.

The V call is TRBV30, the J call TRBJ1-2; D not resolved. Trimming pared 5 bases from V and 3 bases from J, leaving 22 bases between. Germline CDR1 GTSNPN, CDR2 SVGIG (reference sequence). The CDR3 totals 16 residues. CDR3 sequence (DNA): TGTGCCTGGGGGTTAGGGCCAACATTTGAGGACTATGGCTACACCTTC. It yields the protein CAWGLGPTFEDYGYTF.

This sequence joins TRBV15 and TRBJ2-7; D possibly uses TRBD1 or TRBD2 (5 bases each). Trimming removed 1 base from V and 3 bases from J, with 10 bases in between. Germline values: CDR1 LNHNV, CDR2 YYDKDF (reference sequence). CDR3 size: 14 residues. CDR3 coding DNA: TGTGCCACCAGCAGAGGAGAGGGGAGCTACGAGCAGTACTTC. Translating it yields CATSRGEGSYEQYF.

The CDR3 loop is CASSPTGGGNQPQHF. CDR3 nucleotides: TGTGCCAGCAGCCCGACAGGGGGCGGAAATCAGCCCCAGCATTTT. The rearrangement uses TRBV7-2 and TRBJ1-5; 10 positions agree with TRBD1. V trimming: 5 bases; J trimming: 4 bases; junction bases outside the gene matches: 5. The V gene's germline CDR1 is SGHTA and CDR2 FQGNSA. The CDR3 contains 15 residues.

This clone is termed medium-sized (0.01 to 0.1%). The chain carries TRBV29-1 and TRBJ2-1, with a possible D match to TRBD2 (5 bases). The V end lost 3 bases, the J end lost 3 bases, and 12 bases lay between the germline ends. The germline CDR1 and CDR2 sequences are SQVTM and ANQGSEA. The CDR3 loop spans 14 amino acids. The CDR3 sequence is CSVDAERVYNEQFF. The CDR3 region has the DNA TGCAGCGTTGATGCCGAGAGGGTCTACAATGAGCAGTTCTTC.

V and J are TRBV10-3 and TRBJ1-2, with 7 positions matching TRBD1. Losses at the gene ends were 5 bases for V and 7 bases for J; bases not matched to a gene: 4. This CDR3 has 12 residues. Germline loops: CDR1 ENHRY, CDR2 SYGVKD. CDR3 DNA: TGTGCCATCAGTACAGGGGTTAGTGGCTACACCTTC. Encoded protein: CAISTGVSGYTF.

This chain joins TRBV4-2 and TRBJ2-2; D gene unclear. Germline values: CDR1 LGHNA, CDR2 YNFKEQ. The CDR3 consists of 13 residues. Trimming left V 4 bases short and J 4 bases short, with 7 bases between. The CDR3 DNA sequence: TGTGCCAGCAGCCGTGACGGCACCGGGGAGCTGTTTTTT. It specifies CASSRDGTGELFF.

The chain has TRBV19 and TRBJ1-5, with TRBD1 matching 9 bases. The V and J ends lost 6 bases and 3 bases, in that order; junction bases with no gene match: 6. Germline assignment: CDR1 LNHDA and CDR2 SQIVND (reference sequence). CDR3 size: 15 residues. The DNA for the CDR3 is TGTGCCAGTAGGGCCGGGACAGGGTCCAATCAGCCCCAGCATTTT. It yields the protein CASRAGTGSNQPQHF.

The chain employs TRBV28 and TRBJ1-2; a possible D gene is TRBD1 (5 bases). V was shortened by 5 bases and J by 2 bases, with 12 bases between the two germline ends. Germline values: CDR1 MDHEN, CDR2 SYDVKM. The CDR3 runs to 14 residues. The CDR3 loop is CASSPSGGNYGYTF. The DNA of the CDR3 is TGTGCCAGCAGTCCCTCGGGGGGGAACTATGGCTACACCTTC.

The gene calls are TRBV7-2 and TRBJ2-7, with D unresolved. The germline V and J ends were trimmed by 1 base and 6 bases, with 10 bases remaining between them. The CDR3 is 13 residues long. From germline, CDR1 is SGHTA and CDR2 FQGNSA. CDR3 protein: CASSLDRVGEQYV. The DNA for the CDR3 is TGTGCCAGCAGCTTAGATCGGGTGGGCGAGCAGTACGTC.

V is TRBV7-2 and J is TRBJ2-5, with D unresolved. Trimming stripped 5 bases from V and 4 bases from J, with 8 bases between. The CDR3 spans 12 residues. The germline V gene has CDR1 SGHTA and CDR2 FQGNSA. CDR3 sequence (DNA): TGTGCCAGCAGCCCGCACTCAGAGACCCAGTACTTC. This codes for CASSPHSETQYF.

This CDR3 reads CASSMGTGKQPQHF. The CDR3 nucleotides are TGTGCCAGTAGTATGGGGACAGGGAAACAGCCCCAGCATTTT. The chain employs TRBV19 and TRBJ1-5; 9 nucleotides align to TRBD1. V was pared by 3 bases and J by 7 bases, with 4 bases of the junction left unmatched. Germline V gene data show CDR1 as LNHDA and CDR2 as SQIVND (reference sequence). The CDR3 has 14 amino acids.

The table lists this clone with a few counts. The genes are TRBV4-2 and TRBJ2-1, with 9 bases that match TRBD2. V was clipped by 5 bases and J by 5 bases; unmatched bases: 7. The CDR3 runs to 15 residues. Germline lookup yields CDR1 LGHNA and CDR2 YNFKEQ. CDR3 region: CASSYSGRGNNEQFF. Here the CDR3 DNA reads TGTGCCAGCAGCTATAGCGGGAGAGGGAACAATGAGCAGTTCTTC.

V is TRBV13 and J is TRBJ2-3; TRBD2 matches 10 bases. The junction had 3 bases not matched to a gene; V was cut back by 5 bases and J by 1 base. Germline V gene data show CDR1 as PRHDT and CDR2 as FYEKMQ (reference sequence). The CDR3 runs to 15 residues. The CDR3, as DNA: TGTGCCAGCAGCCAAGGACTAGCGGGCACAGATACGCAGTATTTT. This codes for CASSQGLAGTDTQYF. The full variable domain, in which reference TRBV13 and TRBJ2-3 provide the parts outside the CDR3, is AAGVIQSPRHLIKEKRETATLKCYPIPRHDTVYWYQQGPGQDPQFLISFYEKMQSDKGSIPDRFSAQQFSDYHSELNMSSLELGDSALYFCASSQGLAGTDTQYFGPGTRLTVL.

This clone was seen a few times. The gene calls are TRBV29-1 and TRBJ1-2, with D hard to call. Per germline, CDR1 SQVTM and CDR2 ANQGSEA. The CDR3 contains 19 residues. V was pared by 1 base and J by 4 bases, with 28 bases between. CDR3 region: CSVEVWSLRSPEQSYGYTF. CDR3 nucleotides: TGCAGCGTTGAAGTTTGGTCCCTTAGGAGCCCCGAACAATCCTATGGCTACACCTTC.

This clone has ten or more counts. The chain is built from TRBV4-3 and TRBJ1-4, with 7 bases matching TRBD1. Germline-derived CDR1 and CDR2 are LGHNA and YSLEER. Trimming took 5 bases from V and 5 from J; bases not matched to a gene: 11. This CDR3 has 16 amino acids. As DNA, the CDR3 is TGCGCCAGCAGCTTCACCGCGACAGGGCTAAATGAAAAACTGTTTTTT. Its protein product is CASSFTATGLNEKLFF.

V is TRBV15 and J is TRBJ2-6; D is uncertain. Germline CDR1 LNHNV, CDR2 YYDKDF (reference sequence). This CDR3 is 15 amino acids long. V lost 4 bases and J 3 bases, leaving 10 bases between the germline ends. The CDR3, as DNA: TGTGCCACCAGCACCCGAAATATTGGGGCCAACGTCCTGACTTTC. It yields the protein CATSTRNIGANVLTF.